Listed below are T cell receptor beta chains from one sample, sequenced in a study of vaccination effects on CD4 cells after COVID-19. TCRdb's table, derived via immunoSEQ multiplex PCR, lists solely in-frame clones and lacks some. Among around 79,000 clones listed, roughly 79% were seen once. These receptors have no identified antigens. Source: CD4+ T cells from PBMCs cultured with SARS-CoV-2 spike peptides, taken before COVID-19 vaccination. The receptors originated from a human donor who received a COVID-19 vaccine. Both conserved end residues are trimmed from each CDR3. Size values are once, few and many counts, or a class for expanded clones, and some rows have none.

TRBV19	few	TRBJ2-2	ASSIEGGTGELF
TRBV4-2	once	TRBJ2-2	ASSQEIILAGFIAGELF
TRBV29-1	NA	TRBJ1-1	SVSGQNTEAF
TRBV6-5	NA	TRBJ1-2	ASGRITANYGYT
TRBV6-5	NA	TRBJ2-5	ASSPGFQETQY
TRBV28	NA	TRBJ2-3	ASPASGYKSTDTQY
TRBV18	NA	TRBJ1-5	ASSPDINQPQH
TRBV25-1	few	TRBJ2-1	ASSGKRGTYNEQF
TRBV29-1	NA	TRBJ1-5	SVGTGSNQPQH
TRBV6-4	NA	TRBJ1-2	ASSEKGGFYGYT
TRBV28	once	TRBJ2-2	ASGGQSSAGELF
TRBV6-5	NA	TRBJ1-2	ASSYSQGLGYT
TRBV2	NA	TRBJ2-2	AIRLSSGGTGELF
TRBV11-2	NA	TRBJ2-1	ASSLDGGQNEQF
TRBV28	NA	TRBJ1-1	ASSLSPENTEAF
TRBV5-4	few	TRBJ2-1	ASSLGGGAYNEQF
TRBV28	NA	TRBJ2-3	ASSRGGGAADTQY
TRBV6-2/TRBV6-3	NA	TRBJ2-4	ASSLTAIAKNIQY
TRBV7-9	once	TRBJ1-1	ASSPMTGAGTEAF
TRBV27	NA	TRBJ1-1	ASSPPGGVATEAF
TRBV28	NA	TRBJ2-2	ASSLFSRNTGELF
TRBV9	NA	TRBJ2-3	ASSVTPAGNTQY
TRBV12-3/TRBV12-4	NA	TRBJ1-1	ASRINTEAF
TRBV19	NA	TRBJ2-1	ASSTRGSRLNEQF
TRBV11-2	once	TRBJ1-3	ASSQHGQVGNTIY
TRBV3-1/TRBV3-2	NA	TRBJ1-5	ASSQGTQGDQPQH
TRBV10-2	NA	TRBJ2-2	ASLGQGKSNTGELF
TRBV5-1	NA	TRBJ1-1	ASSWEMNTEAF
TRBV10-1	NA	TRBJ2-2	ASRPGVDTGELF
TRBV5-6	NA	TRBJ2-1	ASSGGPTGNFYNEQF
TRBV2	few	TRBJ1-1	ASTASEFGSTEAF
TRBV11-3	NA	TRBJ2-3	ASSIATGGPDTQY
TRBV5-5	NA	TRBJ1-6	ASSVPQGYNSPLH
TRBV4-1	NA	TRBJ1-5	ASSQVLRDRGGYSNQPQH
TRBV4-3	few	TRBJ2-2	ASSSALARELF
TRBV19	NA	TRBJ2-2	ASSTTGYTGELF
TRBV11-2	NA	TRBJ1-6	ASSFDSRAAYNSPLH
TRBV6-1	NA	TRBJ1-2	ASSERTGGHYGYT
TRBV7-3	NA	TRBJ1-1	ASSLGGHTEAF
TRBV9	NA	TRBJ1-2	ASSATRQGPREYGYT
TRBV18	once	TRBJ2-5	ASSPQGRALQETQY
TRBV6-4	NA	TRBJ1-6	ASRRTGDENSPLH
TRBV5-1	few	TRBJ2-5	ASSPGQIQETQY
TRBV20-1	few	TRBJ1-6	SARSNSPLH
TRBV6-5	NA	TRBJ1-2	ASSSSTGTYGYT
TRBV5-8	NA	TRBJ1-4	ASRTGTGLTNEKLF
TRBV23-1	NA	TRBJ1-4	ASSQSAGAAGEKLF
TRBV6-1	few	TRBJ1-1	ASSEFPITGPYSAF
TRBV2	few	TRBJ1-1	ASSDWTGLNTEAF
TRBV7-3	few	TRBJ2-2	ASSLPGVGTGELF
TRBV20-1	NA	TRBJ1-5	SASNPRSNQPQH